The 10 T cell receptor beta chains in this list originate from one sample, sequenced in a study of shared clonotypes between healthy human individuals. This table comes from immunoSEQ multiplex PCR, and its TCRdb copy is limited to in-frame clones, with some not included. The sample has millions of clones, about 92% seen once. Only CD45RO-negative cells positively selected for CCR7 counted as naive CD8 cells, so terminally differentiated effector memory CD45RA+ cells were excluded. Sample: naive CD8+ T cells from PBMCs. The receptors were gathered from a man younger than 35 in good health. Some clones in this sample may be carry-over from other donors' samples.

DNA of the CDR3: TGTGCCAGCAGCATTAGGGACAGGGAGGATGAGACCCAGTACTTC. Protein: CASSIRDREDETQYF. This sequence joins TRBV9 and TRBJ2-5; TRBD1 matches at 9 bases. This CDR3 is built from 15 residues. Germline assignment: CDR1 SGDLS and CDR2 YYNGEE. J was trimmed by 5 bases and V by 4 bases; bases with no gene match: 9. The entire variable domain, with the rest obtained from reference TRBV9 and TRBJ2-5, is as follows: DSGVTQTPKHLITATGQRVTLRCSPRSGDLSVYWYQQSLDQGLQFLIQYYNGEERAKGNILERFSAQQFPDLHSELNLSSLELGDSALYFCASSIRDREDETQYFGPGTRLLVL.

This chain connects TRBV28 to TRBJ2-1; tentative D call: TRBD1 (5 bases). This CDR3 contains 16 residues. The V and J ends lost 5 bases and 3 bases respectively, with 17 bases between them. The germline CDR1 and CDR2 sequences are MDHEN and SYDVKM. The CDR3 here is CASSRYSGRGYNEQFF. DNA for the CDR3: TGTGCCAGCAGTCGCTACTCAGGAAGGGGCTACAATGAGCAGTTCTTC.

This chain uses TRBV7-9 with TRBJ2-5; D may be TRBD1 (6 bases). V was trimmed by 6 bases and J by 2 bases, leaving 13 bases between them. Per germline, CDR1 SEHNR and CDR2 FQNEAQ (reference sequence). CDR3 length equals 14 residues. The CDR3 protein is CASRSGTLQETQYF. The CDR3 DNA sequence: TGTGCCAGCAGATCCGGGACACTTCAAGAGACCCAGTACTTC.

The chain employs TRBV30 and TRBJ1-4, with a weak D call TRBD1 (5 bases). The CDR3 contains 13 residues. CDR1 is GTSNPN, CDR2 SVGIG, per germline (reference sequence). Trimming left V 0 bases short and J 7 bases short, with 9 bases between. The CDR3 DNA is TGTGCCTGGAGTGTAAGGGGTGGTGAAAAACTGTTTTTT. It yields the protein CAWSVRGGEKLFF.

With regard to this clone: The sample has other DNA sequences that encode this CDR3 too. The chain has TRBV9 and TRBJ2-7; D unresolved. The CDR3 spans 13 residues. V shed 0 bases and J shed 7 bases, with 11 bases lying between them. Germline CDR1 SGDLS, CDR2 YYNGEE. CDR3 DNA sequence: TGTGCCAGCAGCGTAGCTGGGGTAGGTGAGCAGTACTTC. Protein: CASSVAGVGEQYF.

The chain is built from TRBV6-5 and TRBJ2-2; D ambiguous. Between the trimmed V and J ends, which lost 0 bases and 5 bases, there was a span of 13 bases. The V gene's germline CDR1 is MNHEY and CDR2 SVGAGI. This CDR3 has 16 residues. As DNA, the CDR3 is TGTGCCAGCAGTTACTCAGGTCCCCTGGGAACCGGGGAGCTGTTTTTT. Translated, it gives CASSYSGPLGTGELFF.

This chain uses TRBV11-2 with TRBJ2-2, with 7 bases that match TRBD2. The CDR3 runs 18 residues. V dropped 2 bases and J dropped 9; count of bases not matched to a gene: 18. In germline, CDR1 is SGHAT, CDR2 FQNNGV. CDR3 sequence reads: CASSLPPGGGRERRELFF. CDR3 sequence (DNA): TGTGCCAGCAGCTTACCCCCTGGGGGGGGGAGGGAGAGGAGGGAGCTGTTTTTT.

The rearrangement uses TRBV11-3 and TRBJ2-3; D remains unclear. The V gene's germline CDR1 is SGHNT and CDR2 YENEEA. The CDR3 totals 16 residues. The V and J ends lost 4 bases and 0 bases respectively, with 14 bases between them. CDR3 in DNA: TGTGCCAGCAGCTCCCGACGCAACCCTAGCACAGATACGCAGTATTTT. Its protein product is CASSSRRNPSTDTQYF.

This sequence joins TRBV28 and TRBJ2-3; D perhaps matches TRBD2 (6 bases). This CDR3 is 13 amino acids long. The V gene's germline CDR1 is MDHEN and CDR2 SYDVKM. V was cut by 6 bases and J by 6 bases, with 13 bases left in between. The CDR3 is CASRLIRGDTQYF. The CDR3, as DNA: TGTGCCAGCAGATTGATACGGGGGGATACGCAGTATTTT.

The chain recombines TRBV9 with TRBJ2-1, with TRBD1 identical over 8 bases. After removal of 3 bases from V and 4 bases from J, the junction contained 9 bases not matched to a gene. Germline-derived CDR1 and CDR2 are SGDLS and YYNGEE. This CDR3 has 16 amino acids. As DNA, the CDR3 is TGTGCCAGCAGCGCCCCGGGGCAGGGGGCTTACAATGAGCAGTTCTTC. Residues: CASSAPGQGAYNEQFF.